This TCR beta chain was recorded in a study of T-cell reconstitution after alpha-beta-depleted transplantation in children. Researchers prepared the TCRbeta library using unique molecular identifiers, the study reports. One entry per CDR3 protein results from TCRdb running MiXCR on the PCR reads. The repertoire holds around 340,000 distinct CDR3 sequences, with approximately 12% as singletons. Germline lookup yields CDR1 MNHEY and CDR2 SMNVEV (reference sequence). This CDR3 comprises 13 residues. V lost 4 bases to trimming and J lost 5 bases, with 9 bases between them. The sequence was obtained from a human donor who donated a stem cell graft to a child with Fanconi anemia. The sequences come from PBMCs, collected from the stem cell graft. This chain joins TRBV27 and TRBJ2-1; D is undetermined. CDR3 sequence reads: CASSSLDNNEQFF. The CDR3 coding sequence is TGTGCCAGCAGTTCCCTAGATAACAATGAGCAGTTCTTC.